The rows below give T cell receptor beta chains drawn from one sample of a study of CD8 T cells in Susac syndrome. TCRdb processed the immunoSEQ multiplex PCR reads anew with MiXCR; each CDR3 protein has one entry. This sample yields some 130,000 distinct CDR3 sequences, of which 85% to 95% are seen a single time; more than 0.15% belongs to the top ten. The material sequenced was CD8+ T cells from PBMCs. These receptors originate from a human donor with Susac syndrome. CDR3s include the opening cysteine and the closing phenylalanine or tryptophan. D genes are given only for firm matches. The listing skips clone size in some rows; elsewhere it reads once, few, many or a size class.

clone_size: NA
j_call: TRBJ2-7
d_call: NA
v_call: TRBV28
cdr3_nt: TGTGCCAGCAGTTTACTGGAGCCCATGGGGAACGAGCAGTACTTC
cdr3_aa: CASSLLEPMGNEQYF

clone_size: NA
j_call: TRBJ2-1
d_call: TRBD2
v_call: TRBV20-1
cdr3_nt: TGCAGTGCAAATTGGGGGAGGGGCCACAATGAGCAGTTCTTC
cdr3_aa: CSANWGRGHNEQFF

clone_size: NA
j_call: TRBJ2-7
d_call: NA
v_call: TRBV29-1
cdr3_nt: TGCAGCGGCCGACTAAAGGGAAACGAGCAGTACTTC
cdr3_aa: CSGRLKGNEQYF

clone_size: NA
j_call: TRBJ2-5
d_call: TRBD1
v_call: TRBV13
cdr3_nt: TGTGCCAGCAGACCCGGGACAGGGGGCTACAATAAGTACTTC
cdr3_aa: CASRPGTGGYNKYF

clone_size: once
j_call: TRBJ2-5
d_call: TRBD2
v_call: TRBV19
cdr3_nt: TGTGCCACACGACTAGCCGGAGAGACCCAGTACTTC
cdr3_aa: CATRLAGETQYF

clone_size: NA
j_call: TRBJ1-2
d_call: TRBD1
v_call: TRBV12-3/TRBV12-4
cdr3_nt: TGTGCCACCCAGGGGACAGGGCTAGGCTACACCTTC
cdr3_aa: CATQGTGLGYTF

clone_size: NA
j_call: TRBJ2-1
d_call: NA
v_call: TRBV30
cdr3_nt: TGTGCCTGGGACCGGGACTCCGGGAACAATGAGCAGTTCTTC
cdr3_aa: CAWDRDSGNNEQFF

clone_size: NA
j_call: TRBJ2-1
d_call: NA
v_call: TRBV20-1
cdr3_nt: TGCAGTGCTAGATTTCGGGACTCCCTTTTAACGAGGCAGTTCTTC
cdr3_aa: CSARFRDSLLTRQFF

clone_size: NA
j_call: TRBJ2-7
d_call: NA
v_call: TRBV4-1
cdr3_nt: TGCGCCAGCAGCCAAGATTACAGGACAGCCTACGAGCAGTACTTC
cdr3_aa: CASSQDYRTAYEQYF

clone_size: NA
j_call: TRBJ2-7
d_call: NA
v_call: TRBV12-5
cdr3_nt: TGTGCTAGTGGTTTTGGGGAGTACGAGCAGTACTTC
cdr3_aa: CASGFGEYEQYF

clone_size: NA
j_call: TRBJ2-5
d_call: NA
v_call: TRBV19
cdr3_nt: TGTGCCAGTAGCAACTCCGGACAGCCCTACCAAGAGACCCAGTACTTC
cdr3_aa: CASSNSGQPYQETQYF

clone_size: once
j_call: TRBJ1-2
d_call: NA
v_call: TRBV7-3
cdr3_nt: TGTGCCAGCAGCCCCCTTAGGTTCCGGGGGCAGGATGGCTACACCTTC
cdr3_aa: CASSPLRFRGQDGYTF

clone_size: NA
j_call: TRBJ2-7
d_call: NA
v_call: TRBV2
cdr3_nt: TGTGCCAGCAGTGTGGTCAGCTCCTACGAGCAGTACTTC
cdr3_aa: CASSVVSSYEQYF

clone_size: NA
j_call: TRBJ2-7
d_call: NA
v_call: TRBV7-6
cdr3_nt: TGTGCCAGCAGCCCGGGCCAGGGTGCCCACGAGCAGTACTTC
cdr3_aa: CASSPGQGAHEQYF

clone_size: NA
j_call: TRBJ1-2
d_call: NA
v_call: TRBV5-4
cdr3_nt: TGTGCCAGCAGCTTGGACAGAGCTAACTATGGCTACACCTTC
cdr3_aa: CASSLDRANYGYTF

clone_size: NA
j_call: TRBJ2-3
d_call: TRBD2
v_call: TRBV4-1
cdr3_nt: TGCGCCAGCAGCCCAAACAACCCCAGAGCGGGAGATGGGGGGGATACGCAGTATTTT
cdr3_aa: CASSPNNPRAGDGGDTQYF

clone_size: once
j_call: TRBJ2-7
d_call: TRBD2
v_call: TRBV30
cdr3_nt: TGTGCCTGGACGAGTTCTAGCGGGTTTTTCTACGAGCAGTACTTC
cdr3_aa: CAWTSSSGFFYEQYF

clone_size: NA
j_call: TRBJ2-2
d_call: TRBD2
v_call: TRBV28
cdr3_nt: TGTGCCAGCAGCCTGGGTAGCGGGACGTTCGCGAACACCGGGGAGCTGTTTTTT
cdr3_aa: CASSLGSGTFANTGELFF

clone_size: NA
j_call: TRBJ1-1
d_call: NA
v_call: TRBV4-1
cdr3_nt: TGCGCCAGCAGCCGCCAGGTGGGCACTGAAGCTTTCTTT
cdr3_aa: CASSRQVGTEAFF

clone_size: NA
j_call: TRBJ2-1
d_call: TRBD2
v_call: TRBV29-1
cdr3_nt: TGCAGCACTAGCGGGAGGGTCTCCTACAATGAGCAGTTCTTC
cdr3_aa: CSTSGRVSYNEQFF

clone_size: NA
j_call: TRBJ2-7
d_call: NA
v_call: TRBV5-4
cdr3_nt: TGTGCCAGCAGCTTGGAATACCAGACCGAGCAGTACTTC
cdr3_aa: CASSLEYQTEQYF

clone_size: NA
j_call: TRBJ2-1
d_call: NA
v_call: TRBV13
cdr3_nt: TGTGCCAGCAGCTTTGGAGTCACAAAGGAGCAGTTCTTC
cdr3_aa: CASSFGVTKEQFF

clone_size: NA
j_call: TRBJ2-7
d_call: NA
v_call: TRBV12-3/TRBV12-4
cdr3_nt: TGTGCCAGCAGTGCCAGAATTTGGGAGGACAGCTACGAGCAGTACTTC
cdr3_aa: CASSARIWEDSYEQYF

clone_size: NA
j_call: TRBJ2-7
d_call: NA
v_call: TRBV27
cdr3_nt: TGTGCCAGCAGTTTATCTCCGGGAGTGGTCCTCGAGCAGTACTTC
cdr3_aa: CASSLSPGVVLEQYF

clone_size: NA
j_call: TRBJ2-1
d_call: TRBD2
v_call: TRBV6-5
cdr3_nt: TGTGCCAGCAGTTACTTGGCGGGAGGGTACAATGAGCAGTTCTTC
cdr3_aa: CASSYLAGGYNEQFF

clone_size: NA
j_call: TRBJ2-1
d_call: NA
v_call: TRBV12-3/TRBV12-4
cdr3_nt: TGTGCCACCGGGACCTACAATGAGCAGTTCTTC
cdr3_aa: CATGTYNEQFF

clone_size: once
j_call: TRBJ2-3
d_call: TRBD1
v_call: TRBV5-1
cdr3_nt: TGCGCCAGCCACCAAATGACAGGGAGCACAGATACGCAGTATTTT
cdr3_aa: CASHQMTGSTDTQYF

clone_size: NA
j_call: TRBJ2-7
d_call: NA
v_call: TRBV20-1
cdr3_nt: TGCAGTGCTAGAGATGTCGAACCCCTCGGAGAGCAGTACTTC
cdr3_aa: CSARDVEPLGEQYF

clone_size: NA
j_call: TRBJ2-7
d_call: NA
v_call: TRBV7-6
cdr3_nt: TGTGCCAGCAGCTTAGGGATAGCGGACTACGAGCAGTACTTC
cdr3_aa: CASSLGIADYEQYF

clone_size: NA
j_call: TRBJ2-1
d_call: NA
v_call: TRBV28
cdr3_nt: TGTGCCAGCAGTTCCGGGACACTTTACAATGAGCAGTTCTTC
cdr3_aa: CASSSGTLYNEQFF

clone_size: NA
j_call: TRBJ2-7
d_call: NA
v_call: TRBV5-1
cdr3_nt: TGCGCCAGCAGCCCGTCGACTGGGAGTGACGAGCAGTACTTC
cdr3_aa: CASSPSTGSDEQYF

clone_size: NA
j_call: TRBJ2-7
d_call: TRBD2
v_call: TRBV27
cdr3_nt: TGTGCCAGCAGTACCGGACTAGCCCCCGAGCAGTACTTC
cdr3_aa: CASSTGLAPEQYF

clone_size: NA
j_call: TRBJ2-1
d_call: NA
v_call: TRBV20-1
cdr3_nt: TGCAGTGCCGTGACGCCCCGGCGGTACAATGAGCAGTTCTTC
cdr3_aa: CSAVTPRRYNEQFF

clone_size: NA
j_call: TRBJ2-7
d_call: NA
v_call: TRBV20-1
cdr3_nt: TGCAGTGCTAGGTCTGGCTACGAGCAGTACTTC
cdr3_aa: CSARSGYEQYF

clone_size: once
j_call: TRBJ2-3
d_call: TRBD2
v_call: TRBV15
cdr3_nt: TGTGCCACCAGCAGTATGGAAATAGCGGGAGGCTTAGATACGCAGTATTTT
cdr3_aa: CATSSMEIAGGLDTQYF

clone_size: once
j_call: TRBJ2-4
d_call: TRBD1
v_call: TRBV7-9
cdr3_nt: TGTGCCAGCAGCTTAGGGGGACAGACTAAAAACATTCAGTACTTC
cdr3_aa: CASSLGGQTKNIQYF

clone_size: NA
j_call: TRBJ1-2
d_call: TRBD1
v_call: TRBV12-3/TRBV12-4
cdr3_nt: TGTGCCAGCAGTTTAGACAGGGGGGATCCCTATGGCTACACCTTC
cdr3_aa: CASSLDRGDPYGYTF

clone_size: once
j_call: TRBJ2-3
d_call: TRBD2
v_call: TRBV7-2
cdr3_nt: TGTGCCAGCAGCCCAGAGGGACTAGCGGGAGTAACAGATACGCAGTATTTT
cdr3_aa: CASSPEGLAGVTDTQYF

clone_size: NA
j_call: TRBJ2-7
d_call: NA
v_call: TRBV10-3
cdr3_nt: TGTGCCATCAAGGGTCAGGGCATCGCCTACGAGCAGTACTTC
cdr3_aa: CAIKGQGIAYEQYF

clone_size: NA
j_call: TRBJ2-1
d_call: NA
v_call: TRBV4-1
cdr3_nt: TGCGCCAGCAGCCAAGATCTGATGAGTGACAATGAGCAGTTCTTC
cdr3_aa: CASSQDLMSDNEQFF

clone_size: NA
j_call: TRBJ1-5
d_call: NA
v_call: TRBV27
cdr3_nt: TGTGCCAGCAGCCCCAGCAACAATCAGCCCCAGCATTTT
cdr3_aa: CASSPSNNQPQHF

clone_size: NA
j_call: TRBJ1-1
d_call: NA
v_call: TRBV20-1
cdr3_nt: TGCAGTGCTGGTTCGGCGGGCGGGGGGCCTGAAGCTTTCTTT
cdr3_aa: CSAGSAGGGPEAFF

clone_size: once
j_call: TRBJ2-1
d_call: TRBD1
v_call: TRBV12-3/TRBV12-4
cdr3_nt: TGTGCCAGCAGAACTGCTGACCGGGACAGGGGGACCGATGAGCAGTTCTTC
cdr3_aa: CASRTADRDRGTDEQFF

clone_size: NA
j_call: TRBJ2-7
d_call: NA
v_call: TRBV6-5
cdr3_nt: TGTGCCAGCAGTTCTGCAGGGCCCGAGCAGTACTTC
cdr3_aa: CASSSAGPEQYF

clone_size: NA
j_call: TRBJ2-2
d_call: NA
v_call: TRBV11-2
cdr3_nt: TGTGCCAGCAGCTTCGTCACCGGGGAGCTGTTTTTT
cdr3_aa: CASSFVTGELFF

clone_size: NA
j_call: TRBJ2-1
d_call: TRBD2
v_call: TRBV5-1
cdr3_nt: TGCGCCAGCAGCTGGGGCGGGAGGGCCAGAGGCTCCTACAATGAGCAGTTCTTC
cdr3_aa: CASSWGGRARGSYNEQFF

clone_size: NA
j_call: TRBJ2-7
d_call: NA
v_call: TRBV9
cdr3_nt: TGTGCCAGCAGCCCCGATAGGGGGGAAAACTACGAGCAGTACTTC
cdr3_aa: CASSPDRGENYEQYF

clone_size: once
j_call: TRBJ2-2
d_call: TRBD1
v_call: TRBV14
cdr3_nt: TGTGCCAGCAGCCAATTGGACAGGGTCGCCGGGGAGCTGTTTTTT
cdr3_aa: CASSQLDRVAGELFF

clone_size: few
j_call: TRBJ2-7
d_call: NA
v_call: TRBV4-1
cdr3_nt: TGCGCCAGCAGCCAACTGGAGGCTTACGAGCAGTACTTC
cdr3_aa: CASSQLEAYEQYF

clone_size: NA
j_call: TRBJ1-2
d_call: TRBD1
v_call: TRBV12-3/TRBV12-4
cdr3_nt: TGTGCCAGCAGTCCGAGGGGACAGGGGGATGGCTACACCTTC
cdr3_aa: CASSPRGQGDGYTF

clone_size: NA
j_call: TRBJ2-5
d_call: NA
v_call: TRBV11-1
cdr3_nt: TGTGCCAGCAGCTCCCGACAGCAAGAGACCCAGTACTTC
cdr3_aa: CASSSRQQETQYF

clone_size: NA
j_call: TRBJ2-1
d_call: TRBD2
v_call: TRBV18
cdr3_nt: TGTGCCAGCTCACCGACTTCTAGCGGGAGCTACAATGAGCAGTTCTTC
cdr3_aa: CASSPTSSGSYNEQFF

clone_size: NA
j_call: TRBJ1-2
d_call: NA
v_call: TRBV13
cdr3_nt: TGTGCCAGCAGCTCGGGATCAAACTATGGCTACACCTTC
cdr3_aa: CASSSGSNYGYTF